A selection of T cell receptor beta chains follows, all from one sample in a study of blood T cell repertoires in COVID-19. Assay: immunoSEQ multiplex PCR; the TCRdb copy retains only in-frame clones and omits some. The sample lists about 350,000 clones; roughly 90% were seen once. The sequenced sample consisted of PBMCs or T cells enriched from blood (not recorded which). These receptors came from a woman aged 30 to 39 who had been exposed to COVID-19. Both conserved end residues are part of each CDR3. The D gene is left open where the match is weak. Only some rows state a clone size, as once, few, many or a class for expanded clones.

CDR3aa: CASSLVTGSYEQYF; CDR3nt: TGTGCCAGCAGCTTAGTGACAGGGAGCTACGAGCAGTACTTC; v_gene: TRBV7-9; j_gene: TRBJ2-7; abundance: few; d_gene: TRBD1
CDR3aa: CASSWRPATGVSNQPQHF; CDR3nt: TGCGCCAGCAGCTGGAGGCCAGCGACAGGGGTGAGCAATCAGCCCCAGCATTTT; v_gene: TRBV5-1; j_gene: TRBJ1-5; abundance: .; d_gene: TRBD1
CDR3aa: CASSFEAARGYTF; CDR3nt: TGTGCCAGCAGCTTTGAGGCGGCGAGGGGCTACACCTTC; v_gene: TRBV7-3; j_gene: TRBJ1-2; abundance: few; d_gene: .
CDR3aa: CASSNPGLVAGSQETQYF; CDR3nt: TGTGCCAGTAGTAACCCCGGGCTAGTAGCGGGGTCCCAAGAGACCCAGTACTTC; v_gene: TRBV19; j_gene: TRBJ2-5; abundance: .; d_gene: TRBD2
CDR3aa: CASSPSGQGDQPQHF; CDR3nt: TGTGCCAGCTCTCCGAGCGGGCAGGGGGATCAGCCCCAGCATTTT; v_gene: TRBV5-5; j_gene: TRBJ1-5; abundance: .; d_gene: TRBD1
CDR3aa: CASSYGSHQPQHF; CDR3nt: TGTGCCAGCAGCTACGGTAGCCATCAGCCCCAGCATTTT; v_gene: TRBV28; j_gene: TRBJ1-5; abundance: .; d_gene: .
CDR3aa: CASSHAREQFF; CDR3nt: TGTGCCAGCAGCCACGCTAGGGAGCAGTTCTTC; v_gene: TRBV3-1/TRBV3-2; j_gene: TRBJ2-1; abundance: .; d_gene: .
CDR3aa: CASSPFRAANEQYF; CDR3nt: TGTGCCAGCAGCCCCTTTCGAGCGGCGAACGAGCAGTACTTC; v_gene: TRBV6-5; j_gene: TRBJ2-7; abundance: .; d_gene: .
CDR3aa: CASSLVGQNTGELFF; CDR3nt: TGCGCCAGCAGCTTGGTGGGGCAGAACACCGGGGAGCTGTTTTTT; v_gene: TRBV5-1; j_gene: TRBJ2-2; abundance: .; d_gene: .
CDR3aa: CASSSTTSGSYEQYF; CDR3nt: TGTGCCAGCAGCTCTACGACTAGCGGGTCCTACGAGCAGTACTTC; v_gene: TRBV11-1; j_gene: TRBJ2-7; abundance: .; d_gene: TRBD2
CDR3aa: CATGAEGDTQYF; CDR3nt: TGTGCAACCGGGGCGGAAGGTGATACGCAGTATTTT; v_gene: TRBV24-1; j_gene: TRBJ2-3; abundance: .; d_gene: .
CDR3aa: CASSLNSQETQYF; CDR3nt: TGTGCCAGCAGCTTAAACTCCCAAGAGACCCAGTACTTC; v_gene: TRBV7-2; j_gene: TRBJ2-5; abundance: .; d_gene: .
CDR3aa: CASRKGTGVHEQYF; CDR3nt: TGTGCCAGCAGAAAGGGGACAGGAGTCCACGAGCAGTACTTC; v_gene: TRBV27; j_gene: TRBJ2-7; abundance: .; d_gene: TRBD1
CDR3aa: CASKWDRDRYYGYTF; CDR3nt: TGTGCCAGCAAGTGGGACCGGGACAGGTATTATGGCTACACCTTC; v_gene: TRBV28; j_gene: TRBJ1-2; abundance: .; d_gene: TRBD1
CDR3aa: CASTGTSGREVNEQFF; CDR3nt: TGTGCCAGCACCGGGACTAGCGGGCGAGAGGTAAATGAGCAGTTCTTC; v_gene: TRBV2; j_gene: TRBJ2-1; abundance: once; d_gene: TRBD2
CDR3aa: CASSQGWGRSTDTQYF; CDR3nt: TGTGCCAGCAGCCAAGGATGGGGCAGGAGCACAGATACGCAGTATTTT; v_gene: TRBV14; j_gene: TRBJ2-3; abundance: .; d_gene: .